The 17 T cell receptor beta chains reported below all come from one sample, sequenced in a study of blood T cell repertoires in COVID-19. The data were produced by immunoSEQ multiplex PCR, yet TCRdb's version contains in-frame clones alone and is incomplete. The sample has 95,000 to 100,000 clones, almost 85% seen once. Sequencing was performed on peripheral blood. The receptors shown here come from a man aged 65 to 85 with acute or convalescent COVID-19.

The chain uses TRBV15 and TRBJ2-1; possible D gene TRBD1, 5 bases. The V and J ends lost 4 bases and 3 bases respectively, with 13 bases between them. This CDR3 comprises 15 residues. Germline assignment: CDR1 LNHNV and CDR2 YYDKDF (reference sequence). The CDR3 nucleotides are TGTGCCACCAGCAAATTACAAGGGGACTACAATGAGCAGTTCTTC. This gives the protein CATSKLQGDYNEQFF.

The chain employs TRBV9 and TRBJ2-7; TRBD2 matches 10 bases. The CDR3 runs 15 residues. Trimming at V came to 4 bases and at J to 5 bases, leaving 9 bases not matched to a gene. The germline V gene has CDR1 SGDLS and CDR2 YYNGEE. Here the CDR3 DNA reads TGTGCCAGCAGCACGAGCGGGGGGGCCGGCGACGAGCAGTACTTC. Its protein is CASSTSGGAGDEQYF.

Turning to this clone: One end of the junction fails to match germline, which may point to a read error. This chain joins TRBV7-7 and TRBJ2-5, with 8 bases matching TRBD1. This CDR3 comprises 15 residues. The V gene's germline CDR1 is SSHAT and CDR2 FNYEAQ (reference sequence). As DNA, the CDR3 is TGTGCTAGCAGCTCCGGACAGGGCCCCCAAGAGACCCAGTACTTC. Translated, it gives CASSSGQGPQETQYF. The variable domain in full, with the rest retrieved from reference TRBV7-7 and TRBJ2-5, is GAGVSQSPRYKVTKRGQDVTLRCDPISSHATLYWYQQALGQGPEFLTYFNYEAQPDKSGLPSDRFSAERPEGSISTLTIQRTEQRDSAMYRCASSSGQGPQETQYFGPGTRLLVL.

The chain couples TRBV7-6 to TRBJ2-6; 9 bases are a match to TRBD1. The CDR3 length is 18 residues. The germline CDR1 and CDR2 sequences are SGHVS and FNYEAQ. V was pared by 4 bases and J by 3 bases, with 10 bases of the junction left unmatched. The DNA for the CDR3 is TGTGCCAGCAGCTCGTACCCGGGACAGGGTGGTGGGGCCAACGTCCTGACTTTC. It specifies CASSSYPGQGGGANVLTF.

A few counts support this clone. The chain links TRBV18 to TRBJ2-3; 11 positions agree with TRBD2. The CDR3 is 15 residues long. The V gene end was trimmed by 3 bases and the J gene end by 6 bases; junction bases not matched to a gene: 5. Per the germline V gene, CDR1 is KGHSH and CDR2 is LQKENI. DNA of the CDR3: TGTGCCAGCTCACCGGGACTAGCGGTGGGGGATACGCAGTATTTT. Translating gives CASSPGLAVGDTQYF.

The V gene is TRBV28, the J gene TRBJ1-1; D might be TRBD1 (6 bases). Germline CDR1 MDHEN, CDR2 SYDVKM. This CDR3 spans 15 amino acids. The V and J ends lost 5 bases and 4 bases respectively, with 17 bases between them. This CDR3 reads CASSILQGGSTEAFF. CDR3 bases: TGTGCCAGCAGTATACTACAAGGGGGAAGCACTGAAGCTTTCTTT.

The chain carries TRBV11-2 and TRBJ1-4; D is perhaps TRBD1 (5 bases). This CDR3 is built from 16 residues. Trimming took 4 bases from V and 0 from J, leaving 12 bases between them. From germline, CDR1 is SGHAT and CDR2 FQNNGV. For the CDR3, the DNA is TGTGCCAGCAGCTCAGTACGGACAACAACTAATGAAAAACTGTTTTTT. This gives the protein CASSSVRTTTNEKLFF.

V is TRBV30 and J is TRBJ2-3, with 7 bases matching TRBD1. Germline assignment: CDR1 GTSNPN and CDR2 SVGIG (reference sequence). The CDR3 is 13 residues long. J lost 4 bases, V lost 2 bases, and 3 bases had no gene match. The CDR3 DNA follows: TGTGCCTGGAGTCACAGGGGTTCAGATACGCAGTATTTT. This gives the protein CAWSHRGSDTQYF.

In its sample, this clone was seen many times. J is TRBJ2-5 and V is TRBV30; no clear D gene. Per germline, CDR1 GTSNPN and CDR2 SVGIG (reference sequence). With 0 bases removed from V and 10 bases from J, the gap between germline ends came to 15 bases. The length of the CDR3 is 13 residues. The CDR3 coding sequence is TGTGCCTGGAGTGTTCTGTGGATCCCAGGCCAGTACTTC. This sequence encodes CAWSVLWIPGQYF.

In nucleotides, the CDR3 is TGCAGCGTTGAAGGGACTAGCGGGAGAAGTGAGCAGTTCTTC. It codes for CSVEGTSGRSEQFF. The chain recombines TRBV29-1 with TRBJ2-1, with 13 bases fitting TRBD2. J was trimmed by 9 bases and V by 1 base; bases with no gene match: 3. CDR3 length equals 14 residues. Looked up from germline, CDR1 is SQVTM and CDR2 is ANQGSEA.

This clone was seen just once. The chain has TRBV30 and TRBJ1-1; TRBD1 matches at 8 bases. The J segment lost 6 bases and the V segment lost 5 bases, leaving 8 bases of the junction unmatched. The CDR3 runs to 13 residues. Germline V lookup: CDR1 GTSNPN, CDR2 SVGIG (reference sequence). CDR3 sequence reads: CAWQGAFLAEAFF. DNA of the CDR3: TGTGCCTGGCAGGGGGCGTTCCTTGCTGAAGCTTTCTTT.

The CDR3 nucleotides are TGTGCCAGCAGAATCAGAGATACGCAGTATTTT. As protein: CASRIRDTQYF. The chain carries TRBV12-3 or TRBV12-4 and TRBJ2-3; D uncertain. The V and J ends lost 6 bases and 5 bases respectively, with 6 bases between them. This CDR3 spans 11 amino acids.

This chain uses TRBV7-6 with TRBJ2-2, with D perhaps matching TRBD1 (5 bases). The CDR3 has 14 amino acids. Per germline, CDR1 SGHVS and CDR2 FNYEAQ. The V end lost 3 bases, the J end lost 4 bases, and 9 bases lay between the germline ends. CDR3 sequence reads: CASSLSRATGELFF. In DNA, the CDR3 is TGTGCCAGCAGCTTGTCCAGGGCCACCGGGGAGCTGTTTTTT.

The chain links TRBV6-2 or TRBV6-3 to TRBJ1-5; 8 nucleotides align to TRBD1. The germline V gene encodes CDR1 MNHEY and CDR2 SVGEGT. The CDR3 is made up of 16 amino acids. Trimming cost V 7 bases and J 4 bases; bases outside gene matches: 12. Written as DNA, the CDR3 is TGTGCCAGCACCCCTCACGGGACAGGATTGAATCAGCCCCAGCATTTT. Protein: CASTPHGTGLNQPQHF.

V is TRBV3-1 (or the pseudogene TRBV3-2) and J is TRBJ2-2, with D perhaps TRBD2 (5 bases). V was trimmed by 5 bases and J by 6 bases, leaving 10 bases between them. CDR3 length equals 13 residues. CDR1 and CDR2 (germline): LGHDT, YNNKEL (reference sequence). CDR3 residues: CASSVGAAGELFF. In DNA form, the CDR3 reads TGTGCCAGCAGCGTCGGAGCGGCCGGGGAGCTGTTTTTT.

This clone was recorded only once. The CDR3 here is CATGTSNEQFF. CDR3 bases: TGTGCCACCGGGACTAGCAATGAGCAGTTCTTC. The rearrangement joins TRBV10-3 to TRBJ2-1; 8 nucleotides agree with TRBD2. CDR3 length equals 11 residues. Germline V gene sequence: CDR1 ENHRY, CDR2 SYGVKD. J gave up 6 bases and V 10 bases, and 2 bases lay outside the gene matches.

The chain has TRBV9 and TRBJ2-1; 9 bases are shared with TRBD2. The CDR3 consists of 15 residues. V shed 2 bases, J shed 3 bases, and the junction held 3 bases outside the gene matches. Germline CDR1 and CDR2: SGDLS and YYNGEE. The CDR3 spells CASSVVAGDYNEQFF. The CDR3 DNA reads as TGTGCCAGCAGCGTTGTAGCGGGAGACTACAATGAGCAGTTCTTC.